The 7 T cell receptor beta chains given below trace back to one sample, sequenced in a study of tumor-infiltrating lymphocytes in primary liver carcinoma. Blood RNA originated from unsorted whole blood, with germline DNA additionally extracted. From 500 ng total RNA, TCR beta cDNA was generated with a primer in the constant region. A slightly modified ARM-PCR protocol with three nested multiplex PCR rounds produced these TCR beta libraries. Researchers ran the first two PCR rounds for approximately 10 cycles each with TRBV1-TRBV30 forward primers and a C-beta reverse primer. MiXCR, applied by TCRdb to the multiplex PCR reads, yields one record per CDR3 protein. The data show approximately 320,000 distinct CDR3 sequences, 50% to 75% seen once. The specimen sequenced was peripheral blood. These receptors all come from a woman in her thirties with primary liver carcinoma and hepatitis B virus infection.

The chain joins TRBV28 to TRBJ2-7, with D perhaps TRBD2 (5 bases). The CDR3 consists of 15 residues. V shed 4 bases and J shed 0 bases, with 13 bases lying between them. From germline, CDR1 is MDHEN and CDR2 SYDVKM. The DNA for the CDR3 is TGTGCCAGCAGTTCCACTAGTCAAAGCTCCTACGAGCAGTACTTC. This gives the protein CASSSTSQSSYEQYF.

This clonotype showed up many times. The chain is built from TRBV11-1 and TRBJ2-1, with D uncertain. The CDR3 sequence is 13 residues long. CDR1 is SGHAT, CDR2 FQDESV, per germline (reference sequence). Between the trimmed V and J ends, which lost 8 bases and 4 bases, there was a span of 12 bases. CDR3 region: CASRASTYNEQFF. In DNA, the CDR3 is TGTGCCAGCCGAGCTAGTACATACAATGAGCAGTTCTTC.

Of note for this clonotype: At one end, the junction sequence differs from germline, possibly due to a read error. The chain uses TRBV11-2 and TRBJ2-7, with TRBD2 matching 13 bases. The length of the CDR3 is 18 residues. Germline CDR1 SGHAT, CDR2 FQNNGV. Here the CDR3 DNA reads TGTACCAGCAGCATAGAACTAGCGGGAGGGCCTTGGGTGTACGAGCAGTACTTC. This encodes CTSSIELAGGPWVYEQYF. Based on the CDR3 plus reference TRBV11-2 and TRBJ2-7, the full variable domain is EAGVAQSPRYKIIEKRQSVAFWCNPISGHATLYWYQQILGQGPKLLIQFQNNGVVDDSQLPKDRFSAERLKGVDSTLKIQPAKLEDSAVYLCTSSIELAGGPWVYEQYFGPGTRLTVT.

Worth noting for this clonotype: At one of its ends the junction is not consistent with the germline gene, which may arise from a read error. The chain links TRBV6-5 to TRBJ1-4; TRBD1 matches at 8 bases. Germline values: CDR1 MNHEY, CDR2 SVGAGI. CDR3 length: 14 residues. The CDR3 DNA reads TGTGTCAGCAGTTGGGGACAGGATAATGAAAAACTGTTTTTT. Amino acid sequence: CVSSWGQDNEKLFF.

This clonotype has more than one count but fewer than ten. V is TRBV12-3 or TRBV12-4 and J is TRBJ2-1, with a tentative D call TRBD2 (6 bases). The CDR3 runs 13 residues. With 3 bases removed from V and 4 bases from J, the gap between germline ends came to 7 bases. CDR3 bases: TGTGCCAGCAGTTTGACTAGGTACAATGAGCAGTTCTTC. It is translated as CASSLTRYNEQFF.

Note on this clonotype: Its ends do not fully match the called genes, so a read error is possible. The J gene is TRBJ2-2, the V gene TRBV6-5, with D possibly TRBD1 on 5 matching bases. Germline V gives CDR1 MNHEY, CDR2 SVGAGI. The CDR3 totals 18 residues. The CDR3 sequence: CATSYSSRAPRQTGELFF. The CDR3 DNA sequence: TGTGCCACCAGTTACTCGAGCAGAGCCCCAAGACAGACCGGGGAGCTGTTTTTT.

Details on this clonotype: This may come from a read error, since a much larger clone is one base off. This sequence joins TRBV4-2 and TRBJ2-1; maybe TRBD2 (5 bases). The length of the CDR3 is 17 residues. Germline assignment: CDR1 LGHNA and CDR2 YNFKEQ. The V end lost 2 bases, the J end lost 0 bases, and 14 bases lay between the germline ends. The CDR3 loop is CASSQRSGTDSYNEQFF. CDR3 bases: TGTGCCAGCAGCCAAAGATCGGGAACAGACTCCTACAATGAGCAGTTCTTC.